A single sample is the source of the 9 T cell receptor beta chains below, sequenced in a study of human T cells and chemical hapten exposure. MiXCR was run by TCRdb on the RACE reads, yielding one entry per CDR3 protein. The repertoire holds a few hundred thousand distinct CDR3 sequences, roughly 6% seen once, with over 5.5% in the top ten. Time point in this sample: patch test 2, 6 weeks after DPC sensitization. The treatment here: therapeutic diphenylcyclopropenone sensitization with weekly scalp DPC. Material: whole blood, obtained in connection with sensitization to the hapten diphenylcyclopropenone (DPC). These receptors all come from a woman under 30 with alopecia areata. Some clones in this sample may be carry-over from other donors' samples.

The V and J genes are TRBV4-1 and TRBJ1-6; D unclear. The V end was cut by 4 bases, the J end by 3 bases, with 13 bases between. Germline V gives CDR1 MGHRA, CDR2 YSYEKL. This CDR3 is built from 16 residues. CDR3 coding DNA: TGCGCCAGCAGCCGGACCGAACAGATCTATAATTCACCCCTCCACTTT. It is translated as CASSRTEQIYNSPLHF.

This clonotype was recorded many times. The rearrangement uses TRBV5-4 and TRBJ1-1; D gene ambiguous. Between the trimmed V and J ends, which lost 0 bases and 2 bases, there was a span of 11 bases. The V gene's germline CDR1 is SGHNT and CDR2 YYREEE (reference sequence). This CDR3 is 15 amino acids long. CDR3 nucleotide sequence: TGTGCCAGCAGCTTGGCAGGTGCGGGTAACACTGAAGCTTTCTTT. Amino acids: CASSLAGAGNTEAFF.

This chain uses TRBV20-1 with TRBJ1-1; no clear D gene. This CDR3 has 14 residues. Germline values: CDR1 DFQATT, CDR2 SNEGSKA (reference sequence). The V end lost 1 base, the J end lost 0 bases, and 9 bases lay between the germline ends. The CDR3 protein is CSARARGMNTEAFF. The DNA for the CDR3 is TGCAGTGCTAGAGCACGAGGCATGAACACTGAAGCTTTCTTT.

The chain carries TRBV28 and TRBJ2-5; 7 bases match TRBD1. The V segment lost 1 base and the J segment 3 bases; nucleotides outside the gene matches: 5. The CDR3 is 15 residues long. Germline V gene sequence: CDR1 MDHEN, CDR2 SYDVKM. CDR3 amino acids: CASSLSGQTEETQYF. As DNA, the CDR3 is TGTGCCAGCAGTTTATCGGGACAGACCGAAGAGACCCAGTACTTC.

This clonotype was observed at least ten times. V usage is TRBV4-3 and J usage is TRBJ1-1; a weak D match, TRBD1 (5 bases). V was shortened by 2 bases and J by 4 bases, with 20 bases between the two germline ends. Per the germline V gene, CDR1 is LGHNA and CDR2 is YSLEER. The CDR3 runs to 17 residues. Written as DNA, the CDR3 is TGCGCCAGCAGCCAATACAATACGGGGACTTATAGCACTGAAGCTTTCTTT. The encoded protein is CASSQYNTGTYSTEAFF.

This clonotype was observed a few times. The rearrangement uses TRBV4-3 and TRBJ2-1, with 7 bases aligning to TRBD1. This CDR3 spans 20 amino acids. V lost 3 bases and J lost 3; bases outside the gene matches: 20. Germline CDR1 reads LGHNA; CDR2 reads YSLEER. The DNA of the CDR3 is TGCGCCAGCAGCCAGTTCTCCGGGACAGACAAACTCTCCCTCTACAATGAGCAGTTCTTC. This codes for CASSQFSGTDKLSLYNEQFF.

This clonotype was recorded many times. The rearrangement uses TRBV12-3 or TRBV12-4 and TRBJ2-7; no definite D call. Trimming took 3 bases from V and 3 from J, leaving 9 bases between them. CDR3 length: 13 residues. The CDR3 DNA reads TGTGCCAGCAGTTTCACAGTGTTCTACGAGCAGTACTTC. Residues: CASSFTVFYEQYF.

There are many counts of this clonotype. This chain links TRBV3-1 with TRBJ2-3; 9 nucleotides align to TRBD2. Germline CDR1 reads LGHDT; CDR2 reads YNNKEL (reference sequence). The length of the CDR3 is 15 residues. With V trimmed by 0 bases and J by 5 bases, 3 bases remained unmatched. DNA for the CDR3: TGTGCCAGCAGCCAAGAGCGGGGGGGCCTAGATACGCAGTATTTT. This translates into CASSQERGGLDTQYF.

The CDR3 loop is CASSVFRGRGDTQYF. CDR3 nucleotides: TGTGCCAGCAGTGTTTTCAGGGGGAGAGGAGATACGCAGTATTTT. The chain couples TRBV6-1 to TRBJ2-3; 7 bases agree with TRBD1. V shed 4 bases and J 5 bases; nucleotides not matched to a gene: 9. CDR1 is MNHNS and CDR2 is SASEGT in the germline V gene. CDR3 length: 15 amino acids.